The text below deals with one TCR beta chain. TCRdb reprocessed the RT-PCR reads via MiXCR and lists one record per CDR3 protein. The data contain more than 550,000 distinct CDR3 sequences, 13% to 15% of them singletons. The CDR3 covers 14 residues. V was cut by 0 bases and J by 4 bases, with 6 bases left in between. CDR1 is LGHNA, CDR2 YNFKEQ, per germline. This chain links TRBV4-2 with TRBJ2-2; D gene ambiguous. The sequence derives from a female donor in good health, serving as a healthy control. Sequencing input: memory CD4+ T cells from blood. Written as DNA, the CDR3 is TGTGCCAGCAGCCAAGATTGGGTCACCGGGGAGCTGTTTTTT. Amino acid sequence: CASSQDWVTGELFF.